The 8 T cell receptor beta chains in this list originate from one sample, sequenced in a study of cytomegalovirus exposure and HLA in healthy donors. Amplification used 60 Vbeta primers and 13 Jbeta primers. Only in-frame clones appear in the TCRdb table, and some are missing; sequencing was by immunoSEQ multiplex PCR. The sample carries 130,000 or so clones, about two thirds recorded once. Material: PBMCs. The origin of the receptors is a man aged 40-49 years in good health and CMV-seropositive.

CDR3 in amino acids: CASTPGRGNSPLHF. For the CDR3, the DNA is TGTGCCAGCACCCCGGGGAGGGGTAATTCACCCCTCCACTTT. The chain is built from TRBV28 and TRBJ1-6, with D perhaps matching TRBD1 (5 bases). The CDR3 loop spans 14 amino acids. Germline loops: CDR1 MDHEN, CDR2 SYDVKM. V dropped 7 bases and J dropped 6 bases, with 13 bases sitting between them.

This sequence joins TRBV7-2 and TRBJ1-1, with D possibly being TRBD1 (5 bases). V gave up 5 bases and J gave up 1 base, with 11 bases separating them. Germline assignment: CDR1 SGHTA and CDR2 FQGNSA. The CDR3 totals 14 residues. The DNA for the CDR3 is TGTGCCAGCAGCATCAGGGCGAGGAACACTGAAGCTTTCTTT. Translated, it gives CASSIRARNTEAFF.

The chain joins TRBV5-6 to TRBJ2-4; the D is unclear. V was cut by 2 bases and J by 7 bases, with 10 bases left in between. The CDR3 loop spans 13 amino acids. The V gene's germline CDR1 is SGHDT and CDR2 YYEEEE. Here the CDR3 reads CASSFSNLNIQYF. The DNA for the CDR3 is TGTGCCAGCAGCTTTAGTAATCTTAACATTCAGTACTTC.

The chain uses TRBV6-5 and TRBJ1-6; 9 nucleotides line up with TRBD1. The CDR3 has 14 residues. Losses at the gene ends were 4 bases for V and 10 bases for J; bases not matched to a gene: 5. The germline CDR1 and CDR2 sequences are MNHEY and SVGAGI. CDR3 nucleotide sequence: TGTGCCAGCAGTTGGGACAGGGCGGGGTCACCCCTCCACTTT. Amino acids: CASSWDRAGSPLHF.

The chain links TRBV5-1 to TRBJ1-4; D is uncertain. CDR3 length: 14 amino acids. Trimming took 2 bases from V and 4 from J, leaving 9 bases between them. Germline loops: CDR1 SGHRS, CDR2 YFSETQ. The CDR3 is CASSLGEVNEKLFF. The CDR3 nucleotides are TGCGCCAGCAGCTTAGGAGAAGTTAATGAAAAACTGTTTTTT.

This chain joins TRBV27 and TRBJ2-1; D is ambiguous. Trimming shortened V by 0 bases and J by 6 bases, and 15 bases separated the two germline ends. This CDR3 is built from 16 residues. Germline assignment: CDR1 MNHEY and CDR2 SMNVEV (reference sequence). The CDR3 here is CASSLSPTPRGNEQFF. The CDR3 bases are TGTGCCAGCAGTTTATCCCCCACCCCGCGAGGCAATGAGCAGTTCTTC.

This clone has only a few counts. This chain joins TRBV30 and TRBJ2-3; 8 bases agree with TRBD2. The germline V gene encodes CDR1 GTSNPN and CDR2 SVGIG (reference sequence). Trimming cost V 0 bases and J 2 bases; bases outside gene matches: 1. The CDR3 contains 14 residues. CDR3 sequence: CAWSVGLDTDTQYF. The CDR3 coding sequence is TGTGCCTGGAGTGTGGGACTAGACACAGATACGCAGTATTTT.

The chain employs TRBV7-9 and TRBJ2-3, with TRBD2 matching 9 bases. V lost 1 base to trimming and J lost 5 bases; unmatched junction nucleotides: 7. The CDR3 length is 16 residues. Germline CDR1 reads SEHNR; CDR2 reads FQNEAQ (reference sequence). CDR3 DNA sequence: TGTGCCAGCAGCTTAGGGCGGGAGGGCCGAGTAGATACGCAGTATTTT. This gives the protein CASSLGREGRVDTQYF. Together with reference TRBV7-9 and TRBJ2-3, the CDR3 gives the full variable domain: DTGVSQNPRHKITKRGQNVTFRCDPISEHNRLYWYRQTLGQGPEFLTYFQNEAQLEKSRLLSDRFSAERPKGSFSTLEIQRTEQGDSAMYLCASSLGREGRVDTQYFGPGTRLTVL.